This T cell receptor (beta chain) stems from a study of CD8+ T cells in alopecia areata (dated by TCRdb to the late 2010s). Regarding the complete study: Skin from C3H/HeJ donors with spontaneous alopecia (about 6-12 months old) was grafted onto female C3H/HeJ recipients aged about 7-11 weeks. RNA came from the PAXgene miRNA kit for fixed scalp, the miRNeasy kit for PBMCs, and the RNeasy kit for mouse skin. TCRbeta CDR3 regions were amplified by immunoSEQ multiplex PCR with 35 Vbeta forward and 13 Jbeta reverse primers. On the human side, TCRbeta sequencing was run on scalp tissue and on sorted CD4+ and CD8+ peripheral blood T cells from healthy controls and from alopecia areata patients with either patchy or totalis/universalis disease. High-throughput TCRbeta sequencing was used to examine T cell clonal expansion in alopecia areata in both the C3H/HeJ mouse model and human patients. Clonality in the scalp was compared among normal scalp (n=4), patchy alopecia areata scalp (n=8), and alopecia totalis/universalis scalp (n=8).

In its sample, this clone was seen a few times. The antigen it binds to is not known. This receptor is murine, so its gene names and germline sequences reflect the mouse genome. The read halts 4 residues ahead of the CDR3 end, with the missing end drawn from the germline J gene. Reading from cysteine to phenylalanine, the CDR3 counts 13 amino acids. Of the CDR3's DNA, 27 bases were read; they are in frame from base 1. V loses 7 bases, J loses 0 bases, and the germline ends lie 7 bases apart. As encoded in the germline V gene (reference sequence), CDR1 is NSQYPW while CDR2 is LRSPGD. Library preparation used the immunoSEQ multiplex PCR assay. To provide template for TCR sequencing, every sample had RNA extracted and reverse transcribed into cDNA. First-strand cDNA was synthesized with SuperScript III using a 2:1 mix of oligo-dT and random hexamers. A synthetic immune receptor repertoire was used to measure amplification bias, and any remaining bias was corrected computationally. Sequencing of the libraries was done on Illumina HiSeq with 60 bp reads that cover the CDR3, reading from J toward V. The paper's processing steps were these. Raw reads were preprocessed to remove errors, and CDR3 was defined according to IMGT conventions as the region from the conserved cysteine to phenylalanine. Clonality was calculated as 1 minus Shannon entropy normalized by log2 of the number of productive unique TCRs. Whether scalp clones were CD4 or CD8 was inferred by matching scalp TCRbeta sequences against CD4 and CD8 repertoires sorted from blood. TCRdb provides this immuneACCESS table in a form limited to in-frame rearrangements. Some clones are lacking; in checked studies, under half of them reflect an unresolved V gene, and why the rest are absent is not known. V and J calls and clone size are those listed in that table; D and trimming were worked out from the DNA. For this sample, roughly 110,000 clones are listed, none of them singletons. In total, the top ten clones hold around a fifth of the sample.

General study outcomes and caveats: Shared TCR sequences between patients were less evident than in mice, which may be partly attributable to HLA diversity in the patient population. Compared with normal scalp, lesional scalp, particularly in alopecia totalis/universalis, had higher clonality and more expanded CD8+ clones, which suggests antigenic drive. Scalp TCR repertoire analysis is complicated because resident alphabeta T cells in normal human skin are also sequenced, whereas mouse skin is dominated by gammadelta T cells.

The sequence was obtained from a C3H/HeJ mouse with alopecia areata. The MHC haplotype carried by mice of this strain is H2-k. Material: lesional skin. The rearrangement combines TRBV1 with TRBJ2-1; TRBD1 could be the D gene, as 5 bases match. For the CDR3, the sequence is CTCKGHNYAEQFF. Incomplete CDR3 DNA: TGCACCTGCAAAGGACATAACTATGCT.